Many counts were recorded for the clone carrying this TCR beta chain. The antigen is undetermined. Trimming removed 1 base at V and 4 bases at J, with 7 bases between. The V gene's germline CDR1 is SGHDN and CDR2 FVKESK. The CDR3 extends over 13 amino acids. TCRdb re-called the RT-PCR reads with MiXCR, one entry per CDR3 protein. Of roughly 700,000 distinct CDR3 sequences in the sample, about 15% were seen once. The data were obtained in a study of response to subunit inactivated influenza vaccine. Study-wide results and caveats: Each seasonal flu vaccination may recruit only limited new T cells, authors suggested.

The TCR sequence derives from a man aged 50 to 59 who received an inactivated influenza vaccine. The V gene is TRBV14, the J gene TRBJ1-2; weak D call: TRBD1 (5 bases). This sample comprised PBMCs from blood, obtained 14 to 15 days before vaccination. The CDR3 protein is CASSQGQSYGYTF. The DNA of the CDR3 is TGTGCCAGCAGCCAAGGACAGAGCTATGGCTACACCTTC.